Below, 20 T cell receptor beta chains from the same sample are listed, as sequenced in a study of T cell responses to AZD1222 COVID-19 vaccine. Produced via immunoSEQ multiplex PCR; TCRdb's table is partial and in-frame only. This table holds under 150,000 clones, roughly 92% found once. The input for sequencing was peripheral blood, taken 28 days after the second AZD1222 dose. The receptors derive from an adult who received the AZD1222 COVID-19 vaccine.

The J gene is TRBJ1-2, the V gene TRBV27, with D unclear. This CDR3 has 15 residues. Germline CDR1 reads MNHEY; CDR2 reads SMNVEV (reference sequence). V lost 5 bases and J lost 1, with 14 bases in between. In nucleotides, the CDR3 is TGTGCCAGCAGTCAAGGACGGTGGAGTAACTATGGCTACACCTTC. Its translation: CASSQGRWSNYGYTF.

The genes are TRBV15 and TRBJ1-5; D is unclear. V shed 9 bases and J shed 0 bases, with 12 bases lying between them. Germline V gene sequence: CDR1 LNHNV, CDR2 YYDKDF (reference sequence). The CDR3 is 14 residues long. The CDR3 DNA reads TGTGCCACGGCCTGGGAATATAGCAATCAGCCCCAGCATTTT. It codes for CATAWEYSNQPQHF.

The V gene is TRBV19, the J gene TRBJ1-2; D is unresolved. V dropped 6 bases and J dropped 3 bases, with 11 bases sitting between them. Looked up from germline, CDR1 is LNHDA and CDR2 is SQIVND (reference sequence). There are 13 residues in the CDR3. In nucleotides, the CDR3 is TGTGCCAGTAGCCCCGACGGAGACTATGGCTACACCTTC. It encodes CASSPDGDYGYTF.

The CDR3 region has the DNA TGTGCCAGCAGCAGTAGCGAGGCCGGGGAGCTGTTTTTT. As protein: CASSSSEAGELFF. The V gene is TRBV7-2, the J gene TRBJ2-2; a weak D match, TRBD2 (5 bases). The CDR3 covers 13 residues. The V end lost 5 bases, the J end lost 6 bases, and 10 bases lay between the germline ends. The germline gives CDR1 SGHTA, CDR2 FQGNSA.

V and J are TRBV2 and TRBJ1-1; D is uncertain. This CDR3 has 13 residues. CDR1 is SNHLY, CDR2 FYNNEI, per germline. The ends were cut back, 8 bases at V and 7 bases at J, with 17 bases in the middle. CDR3 in DNA: TGTGCCAGCGGGGTGGGTTACAACCATGAAGCTTTCTTT. It yields the protein CASGVGYNHEAFF.

This clone is categorized as medium-sized (0.01 to 0.1%). The V call is TRBV27, the J call TRBJ1-2, with D possibly being TRBD1 (6 bases). This CDR3 is 17 amino acids long. Trimming removed 6 bases at V and 4 bases at J, with 24 bases between. The germline CDR1 and CDR2 sequences are MNHEY and SMNVEV (reference sequence). The CDR3 region has the DNA TGTGCCAGCAGCCCTATTTCAGGGGACGTGAATGGCTATGGCTACACCTTC. Translating it yields CASSPISGDVNGYGYTF.

J is TRBJ1-1 and V is TRBV7-8, with D possibly matching TRBD1 (6 bases). V was pared by 5 bases and J by 4 bases, with 11 bases between. From germline, CDR1 is SGHVS and CDR2 FQNEAQ. This CDR3 region has 13 residues. CDR3 protein: CASSPHRATEAFF. DNA for the CDR3: TGTGCCAGCAGCCCGCACAGGGCCACTGAAGCTTTCTTT.

In this sample, this clone turned up once. CDR3 sequence reads: CASSSVGLKNTEAFF. The CDR3 DNA follows: TGTGCCAGCAGCTCGGTCGGACTGAAGAACACTGAAGCTTTCTTT. This chain connects TRBV7-9 to TRBJ1-1; the D is unclear. V lost 4 bases and J lost 1, with 13 bases in between. CDR1 is SEHNR, CDR2 FQNEAQ, per germline (reference sequence). The CDR3 is made up of 15 amino acids.

The gene calls are TRBV5-1 and TRBJ2-3; D remains ambiguous. The germline V and J ends were trimmed by 3 bases and 4 bases, with 9 bases remaining between them. This CDR3 comprises 13 residues. From germline, CDR1 is SGHRS and CDR2 YFSETQ. The CDR3 region has the DNA TGCGCCAGCAGCTCGGCTACCTCAGATACGCAGTATTTT. Protein: CASSSATSDTQYF.

This chain connects TRBV6-2 or TRBV6-3 to TRBJ2-2; 8 bases are shared with TRBD1. The junction had 4 bases not matched to a gene; V was cut back by 0 bases and J by 1 base. The CDR3 extends over 17 amino acids. Germline-derived CDR1 and CDR2 are MNHEY and SVGEGT. CDR3: CASSYSSGTGNTGELFF. The CDR3 nucleotides read TGTGCCAGCAGTTACTCCTCCGGGACAGGGAACACCGGGGAGCTGTTTTTT.

This clone appeared once. The chain combines TRBV30 with TRBJ2-1; the match to TRBD2 covers 12 bases. CDR3 length equals 15 residues. Germline V lookup: CDR1 GTSNPN, CDR2 SVGIG (reference sequence). The V segment lost 3 bases and the J segment 4 bases; nucleotides outside the gene matches: 4. In nucleotides, the CDR3 is TGTGCCTGGAGATTGACTAGCGGGGGTTACAATGAGCAGTTCTTC. It translates to CAWRLTSGGYNEQFF. The full variable domain, rest sourced from reference TRBV30 and TRBJ2-1, is SQTIHQWPATLVQPVGSPLSLECTVEGTSNPNLYWYRQAAGRGLQLLFYSVGIGQISSEVPQNLSASRPQDRQFILSSKKLLLSDSGFYLCAWRLTSGGYNEQFFGPGTRLTVL.

As for this clone: A read error may account for a junction end that differs from germline. The V and J genes are TRBV7-2 and TRBJ2-1; 10 nucleotides align to TRBD1. Germline CDR1 reads SGHTA; CDR2 reads FQGNSA. CDR3 length equals 12 residues. CDR3 protein: CASSPIVGQGLF. DNA of the CDR3: TGTGCCAGCAGCCCCATTGTGGGACAGGGGCTCTTC.

This chain connects TRBV2 to TRBJ2-5, with D unresolved. Germline values: CDR1 SNHLY, CDR2 FYNNEI. V dropped 4 bases and J dropped 5 bases, with 8 bases sitting between them. This CDR3 is 12 amino acids long. CDR3 sequence (DNA): TGTGCCAGCAGTGTAAGGCGGGAGACCCAGTACTTC. Its translation is CASSVRRETQYF.

In nucleotides, the CDR3 is TGCACCAGCAGCCAAAAGGGGGGAAATCGGCAGCCCCAGCATTTT. The encoded protein is CTSSQKGGNRQPQHF. This chain connects TRBV1 to TRBJ1-5. TRBV1 is noted as a pseudogene. The CDR3 runs 15 residues.

The CDR3 sequence: CASSITGTGATDTQYF. CDR3 DNA: TGTGCCAGTTCAATCACCGGGACAGGGGCCACAGATACGCAGTATTTT. The V and J genes are TRBV19 and TRBJ2-3; 10 bases line up with TRBD1. Unmatched junction bases numbered 10, after V lost 8 bases and J lost 2 bases. Germline-derived CDR1 and CDR2 are LNHDA and SQIVND (reference sequence). CDR3 length: 16 amino acids.

This rearrangement joins TRBV12-5 to TRBJ1-3; D gene uncertain. The germline V gene has CDR1 LGHNT and CDR2 FRNRAP. The length of the CDR3 is 14 residues. V lost 2 bases, J lost 3 bases, and 8 bases lay in between. In nucleotides, the CDR3 is TGTGCTAGTGGTTTGAGGGAAAATGGAAACACCATATATTTT. It codes for CASGLRENGNTIYF.

This chain connects TRBV11-2 to TRBJ1-4, with 10 bases aligning to TRBD1. Trimming at V came to 4 bases and at J to 8 bases, leaving 4 bases not matched to a gene. In germline, CDR1 is SGHAT, CDR2 FQNNGV. The CDR3 sequence is 14 residues long. The CDR3 DNA sequence: TGTGCCAGCAGCTGGAGGACAGGGGGGGAAAAACTGTTTTTT. This translates into CASSWRTGGEKLFF.

This chain links TRBV4-1 with TRBJ2-7; D unresolved. V was cut by 5 bases and J by 0 bases, with 17 bases left in between. Per the germline V gene, CDR1 is MGHRA and CDR2 is YSYEKL. This CDR3 has 16 residues. The CDR3 DNA is TGCGCCAGCAGCTTAACGCCCAGCCACCTCTCCTACGAGCAGTACTTC. This encodes CASSLTPSHLSYEQYF.

The genes are TRBV19 and TRBJ1-5, with D hard to call. The V and J ends lost 9 bases and 3 bases respectively, with 12 bases between them. This CDR3 comprises 13 residues. Germline values: CDR1 LNHDA, CDR2 SQIVND (reference sequence). CDR3 sequence (DNA): TGTGCCAGCGAGGACGGAAACAATCAGCCCCAGCATTTT. It is translated as CASEDGNNQPQHF.

The genes are TRBV3-1 (or the pseudogene TRBV3-2) and TRBJ1-2; 7 nucleotides align to TRBD1. Trimming at V came to 4 bases and at J to 9 bases, leaving 11 bases not matched to a gene. Germline CDR1 LGHDT, CDR2 YNNKEL (reference sequence). This CDR3 has 14 amino acids. CDR3 in amino acids: CASSLTSGTDRYTF. The CDR3 DNA follows: TGTGCCAGCAGCCTCACCTCCGGGACAGATCGCTACACCTTC.